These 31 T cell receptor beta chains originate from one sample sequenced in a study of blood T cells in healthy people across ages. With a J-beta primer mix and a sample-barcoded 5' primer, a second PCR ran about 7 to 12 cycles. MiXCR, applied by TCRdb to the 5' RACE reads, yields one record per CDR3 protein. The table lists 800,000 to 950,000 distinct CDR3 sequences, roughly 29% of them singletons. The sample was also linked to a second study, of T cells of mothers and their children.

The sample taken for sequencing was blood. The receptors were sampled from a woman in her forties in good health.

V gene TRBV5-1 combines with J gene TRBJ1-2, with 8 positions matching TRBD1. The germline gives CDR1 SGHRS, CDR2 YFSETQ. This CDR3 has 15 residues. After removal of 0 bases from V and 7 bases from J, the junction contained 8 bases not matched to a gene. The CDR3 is CASSLVDRGRGGYTF. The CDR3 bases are TGCGCCAGCAGCTTGGTTGACAGGGGCCGTGGTGGCTACACCTTC.

The CDR3 sequence: CASSFRGHDNEQFF. For the CDR3, the DNA is TGTGCCAGCAGCTTCAGGGGGCACGACAATGAGCAGTTCTTC. V and J are TRBV5-5 and TRBJ2-1, with 8 nucleotides matching TRBD1. Germline V gives CDR1 SGHKS, CDR2 YYEKEE (reference sequence). This CDR3 has 14 residues. V was clipped by 2 bases and J by 5 bases; unmatched bases: 3.

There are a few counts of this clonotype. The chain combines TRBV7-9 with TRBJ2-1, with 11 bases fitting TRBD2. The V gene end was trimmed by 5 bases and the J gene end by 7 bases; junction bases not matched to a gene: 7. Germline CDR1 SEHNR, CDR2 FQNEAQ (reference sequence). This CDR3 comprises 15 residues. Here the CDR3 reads CASSPIAGGENEQFF. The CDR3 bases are TGTGCCAGCAGCCCGATAGCGGGGGGGGAGAATGAGCAGTTCTTC.

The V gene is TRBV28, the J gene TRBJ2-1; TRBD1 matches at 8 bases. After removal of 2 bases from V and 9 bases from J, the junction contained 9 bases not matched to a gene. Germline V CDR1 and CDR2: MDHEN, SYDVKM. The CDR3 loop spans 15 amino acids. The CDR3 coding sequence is TGTGCCAGCAGTTTAGCGGGCAGGGGGCTAGGTGAGCAGTTCTTC. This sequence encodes CASSLAGRGLGEQFF.

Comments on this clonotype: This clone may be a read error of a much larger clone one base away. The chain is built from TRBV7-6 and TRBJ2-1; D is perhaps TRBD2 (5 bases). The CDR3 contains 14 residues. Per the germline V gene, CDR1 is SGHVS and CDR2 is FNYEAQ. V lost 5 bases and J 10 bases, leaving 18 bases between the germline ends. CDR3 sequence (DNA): TGTGCCAGCAGCCCCTGGACGGGAACCTACGAGCAGTTCTTC. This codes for CASSPWTGTYEQFF.

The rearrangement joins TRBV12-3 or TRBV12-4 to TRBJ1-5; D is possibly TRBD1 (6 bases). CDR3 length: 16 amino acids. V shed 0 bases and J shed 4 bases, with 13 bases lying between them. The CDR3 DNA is TGTGCCAGCAGTTTAGCGTTGGGGGCAGGGAATCAGCCCCAGCATTTT. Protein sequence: CASSLALGAGNQPQHF.

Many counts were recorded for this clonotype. The CDR3 loop is CAISESNWSTDTQYF. The CDR3 nucleotides are TGTGCCATCAGTGAGTCGAATTGGAGCACAGATACGCAGTATTTT. The genes are TRBV10-3 and TRBJ2-3, with D hard to call. The CDR3 extends over 15 amino acids. In germline, CDR1 is ENHRY, CDR2 SYGVKD. Trimming pared 0 bases from V and 0 bases from J, leaving 7 bases between.

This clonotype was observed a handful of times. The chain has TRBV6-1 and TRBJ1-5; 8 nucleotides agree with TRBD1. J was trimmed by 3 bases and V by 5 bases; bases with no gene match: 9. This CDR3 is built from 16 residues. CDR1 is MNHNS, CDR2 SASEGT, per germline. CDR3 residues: CASSRKGQDPNQPQHF. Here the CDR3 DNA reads TGTGCCAGCAGTAGAAAGGGACAGGACCCCAATCAGCCCCAGCATTTT.

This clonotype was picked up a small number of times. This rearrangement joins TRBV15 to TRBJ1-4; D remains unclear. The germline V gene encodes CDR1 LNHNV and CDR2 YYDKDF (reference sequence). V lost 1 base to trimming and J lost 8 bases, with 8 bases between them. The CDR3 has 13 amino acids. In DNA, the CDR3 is TGTGCCACCAGCAGAGGAGTAGGAGAAAAACTGTTTTTT. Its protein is CATSRGVGEKLFF.

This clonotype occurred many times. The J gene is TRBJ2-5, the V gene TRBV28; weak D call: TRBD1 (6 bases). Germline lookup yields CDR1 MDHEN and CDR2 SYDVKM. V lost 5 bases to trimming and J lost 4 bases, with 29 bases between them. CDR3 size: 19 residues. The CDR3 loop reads CASSPYNPYQQGMGETQYF. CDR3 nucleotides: TGTGCCAGCAGTCCGTACAATCCTTACCAACAGGGAATGGGAGAGACCCAGTACTTC.

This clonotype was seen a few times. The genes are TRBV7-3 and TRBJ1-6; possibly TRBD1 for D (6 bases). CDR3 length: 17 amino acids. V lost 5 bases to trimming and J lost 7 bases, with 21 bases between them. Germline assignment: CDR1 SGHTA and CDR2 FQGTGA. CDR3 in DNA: TGTGCCAGCAGCCAAAGAGCCGCCGTGGGACACAATTCACCCCTCCACTTT. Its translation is CASSQRAAVGHNSPLHF.

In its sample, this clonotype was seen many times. CDR3 residues: CASSLKGDEQYF. The CDR3 DNA follows: TGCGCCAGCAGCTTGAAGGGTGACGAGCAGTACTTC. The chain combines TRBV5-1 with TRBJ2-7; the D is unclear. V was shortened by 1 base and J by 5 bases, with 7 bases between the two germline ends. This CDR3 region has 12 residues. Looked up from germline, CDR1 is SGHRS and CDR2 is YFSETQ.

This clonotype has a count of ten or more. CDR3 sequence (DNA): TGCAGCGCCTGGACAGGGCTGAGCTCCTACGAGCAGTACTTC. Its translation is CSAWTGLSSYEQYF. The chain uses TRBV29-1 and TRBJ2-7; 8 bases align to TRBD1. With 7 bases clipped from V and 0 bases from J, the junction kept 8 bases outside the gene matches. Germline V lookup: CDR1 SQVTM, CDR2 ANQGSEA. This CDR3 spans 14 amino acids.

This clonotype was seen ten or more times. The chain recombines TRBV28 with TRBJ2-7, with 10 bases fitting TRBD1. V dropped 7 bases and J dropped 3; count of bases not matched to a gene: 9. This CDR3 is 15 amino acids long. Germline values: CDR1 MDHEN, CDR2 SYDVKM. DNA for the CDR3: TGTGCCAGCACCGTGGGGGGGACAGGGGTCTACGAGCAGTACTTC. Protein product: CASTVGGTGVYEQYF.

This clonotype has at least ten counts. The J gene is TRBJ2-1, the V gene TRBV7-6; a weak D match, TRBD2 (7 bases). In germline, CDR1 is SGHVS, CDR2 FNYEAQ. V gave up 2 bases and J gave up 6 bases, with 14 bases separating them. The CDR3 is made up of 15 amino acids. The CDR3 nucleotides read TGTGCCAGCAGCTTATTCGCGGGGGCAGGCAATGAGCAGTTCTTC. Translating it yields CASSLFAGAGNEQFF.

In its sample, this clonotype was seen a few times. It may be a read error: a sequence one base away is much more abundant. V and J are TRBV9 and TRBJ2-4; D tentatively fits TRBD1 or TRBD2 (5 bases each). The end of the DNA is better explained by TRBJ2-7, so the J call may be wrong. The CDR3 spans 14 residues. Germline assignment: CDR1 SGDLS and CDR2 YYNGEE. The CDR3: CASSGEGSPYEQYF. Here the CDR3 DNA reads TGTGCCAGCAGCGGAGAGGGGTCCCCCTACGAGCAGTACTTC.

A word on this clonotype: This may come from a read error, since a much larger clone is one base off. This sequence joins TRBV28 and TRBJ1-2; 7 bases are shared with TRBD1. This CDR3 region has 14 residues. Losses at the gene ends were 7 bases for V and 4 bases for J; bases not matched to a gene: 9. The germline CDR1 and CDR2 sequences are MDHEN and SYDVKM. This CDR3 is CASTLTGLTYGYTF. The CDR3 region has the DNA TGTGCCAGCACCTTGACAGGGCTGACCTATGGCTACACCTTC.

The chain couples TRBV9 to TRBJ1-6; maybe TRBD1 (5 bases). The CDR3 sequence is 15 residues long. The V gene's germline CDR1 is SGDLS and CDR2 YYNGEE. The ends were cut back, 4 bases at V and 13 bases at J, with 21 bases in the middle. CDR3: CASSLVESPGRPLHF. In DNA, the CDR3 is TGTGCCAGCAGCCTTGTCGAGTCACCGGGACGGCCCCTCCACTTT.

The DNA of the CDR3 is TGCGCCAGCAGCTTGGCCCGGGGACAGAGCTCCTACGAGCAGTACTTC. It codes for CASSLARGQSSYEQYF. The V call is TRBV5-1, the J call TRBJ2-7, with 7 bases that match TRBD1. In germline, CDR1 is SGHRS, CDR2 YFSETQ. This CDR3 has 16 residues. V was pared by 0 bases and J by 0 bases, with 6 bases of the junction left unmatched. The variable domain in full, with the rest retrieved from reference TRBV5-1 and TRBJ2-7, is KAGVTQTPRYLIKTRGQQVTLSCSPISGHRSVSWYQQTPGQGLQFLFEYFSETQRNKGNFPGRFSGRQFSNSRSEMNVSTLELGDSALYLCASSLARGQSSYEQYFGPGTRLTVT.

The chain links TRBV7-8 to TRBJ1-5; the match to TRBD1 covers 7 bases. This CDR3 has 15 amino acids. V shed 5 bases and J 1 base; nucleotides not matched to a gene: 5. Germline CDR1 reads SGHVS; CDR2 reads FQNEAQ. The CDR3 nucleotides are TGTGCCAGCAGCCTAACGGGACAGAGCAATCAGCCCCAGCATTTT. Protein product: CASSLTGQSNQPQHF. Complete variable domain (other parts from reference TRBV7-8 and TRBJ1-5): GAGVSQSPRYKVAKRGQDVALRCDPISGHVSLFWYQQALGQGPEFLTYFQNEAQLDKSGLPSDRFFAERPEGSVSTLKIQRTQQEDSAVYLCASSLTGQSNQPQHFGDGTRLSIL.

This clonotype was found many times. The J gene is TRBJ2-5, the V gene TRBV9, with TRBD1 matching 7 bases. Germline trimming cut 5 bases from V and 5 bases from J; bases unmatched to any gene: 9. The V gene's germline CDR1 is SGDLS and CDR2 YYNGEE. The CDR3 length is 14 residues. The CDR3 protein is CASSPLGGRETQYF. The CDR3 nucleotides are TGTGCCAGCAGTCCTTTAGGGGGCCGGGAGACCCAGTACTTC.

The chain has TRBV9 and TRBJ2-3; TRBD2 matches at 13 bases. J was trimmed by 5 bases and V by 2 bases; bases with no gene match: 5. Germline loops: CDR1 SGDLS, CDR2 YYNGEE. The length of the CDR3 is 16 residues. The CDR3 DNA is TGTGCCAGCAGCGTCACTAGCGGGGGGGGCGGAGATACGCAGTATTTT. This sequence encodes CASSVTSGGGGDTQYF. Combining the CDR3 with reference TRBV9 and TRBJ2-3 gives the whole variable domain DSGVTQTPKHLITATGQRVTLRCSPRSGDLSVYWYQQSLDQGLQFLIQYYNGEERAKGNILERFSAQQFPDLHSELNLSSLELGDSALYFCASSVTSGGGGDTQYFGPGTRLTVL.

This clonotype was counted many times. Here the CDR3 DNA reads TGCAGCGTTGAGATACCGGGACTAGCGGGGGCGGGGGAGACCCAGTACTTC. Translated: CSVEIPGLAGAGETQYF. This sequence joins TRBV29-1 and TRBJ2-5, with TRBD2 identical over 14 bases. Germline V gene data show CDR1 as SQVTM and CDR2 as ANQGSEA. This CDR3 has 17 amino acids. V shed 3 bases and J 5 bases; nucleotides not matched to a gene: 11.

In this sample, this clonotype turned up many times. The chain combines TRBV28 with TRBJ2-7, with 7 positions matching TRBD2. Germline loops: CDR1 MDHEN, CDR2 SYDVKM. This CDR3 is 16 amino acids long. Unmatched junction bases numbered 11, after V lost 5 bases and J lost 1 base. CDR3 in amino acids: CASSPHPSGFSYEQYF. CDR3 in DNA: TGTGCCAGCAGTCCTCACCCTAGCGGCTTTTCCTACGAGCAGTACTTC. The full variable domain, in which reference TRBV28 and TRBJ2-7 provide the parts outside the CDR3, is DVKVTQSSRYLVKRTGEKVFLECVQDMDHENMFWYRQDPGLGLRLIYFSYDVKMKEKGDIPEGYSVSREKKERFSLILESASTNQTSMYLCASSPHPSGFSYEQYFGPGTRLTVT.

The chain's CDR3 is CASSLMSRGLQRGTEAFF. DNA for the CDR3: TGTGCCAGCAGCCTAATGAGCCGGGGCCTACAGAGGGGCACTGAAGCTTTCTTT. J is TRBJ1-1 and V is TRBV12-3 or TRBV12-4, with TRBD1 as a possible D gene (5 bases). The CDR3 covers 18 residues. Deletions cut 6 bases from V and 4 bases from J, with 27 bases between.

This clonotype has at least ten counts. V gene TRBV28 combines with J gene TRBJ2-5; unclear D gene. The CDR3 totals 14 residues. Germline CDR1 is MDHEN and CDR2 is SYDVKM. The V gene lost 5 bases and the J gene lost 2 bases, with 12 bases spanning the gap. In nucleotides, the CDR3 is TGTGCCAGCAGTCGAGGACGGAAGCAAGAGACCCAGTACTTC. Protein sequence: CASSRGRKQETQYF.

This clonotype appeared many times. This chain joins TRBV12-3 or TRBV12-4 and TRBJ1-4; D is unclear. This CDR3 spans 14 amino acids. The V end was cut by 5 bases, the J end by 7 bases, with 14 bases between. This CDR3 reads CASSIGYRGEKLFF. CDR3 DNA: TGTGCCAGCAGTATAGGGTATCGGGGTGAAAAACTGTTTTTT.

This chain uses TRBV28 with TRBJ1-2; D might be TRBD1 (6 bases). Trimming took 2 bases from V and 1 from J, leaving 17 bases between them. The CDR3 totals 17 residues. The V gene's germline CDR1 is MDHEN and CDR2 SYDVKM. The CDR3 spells CASSLRSTGLLNYGYTF. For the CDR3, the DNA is TGTGCCAGCAGTTTACGGTCCACAGGGCTTCTTAACTATGGCTACACCTTC.

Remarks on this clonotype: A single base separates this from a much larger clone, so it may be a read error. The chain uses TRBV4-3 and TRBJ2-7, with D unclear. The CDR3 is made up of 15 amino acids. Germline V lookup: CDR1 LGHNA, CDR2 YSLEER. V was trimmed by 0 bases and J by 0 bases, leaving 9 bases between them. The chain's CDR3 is CASSQESASSYEQYF. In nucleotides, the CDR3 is TGCGCCAGCAGCCAAGAGTCGGCCAGCTCCTACGAGCAGTACTTC.

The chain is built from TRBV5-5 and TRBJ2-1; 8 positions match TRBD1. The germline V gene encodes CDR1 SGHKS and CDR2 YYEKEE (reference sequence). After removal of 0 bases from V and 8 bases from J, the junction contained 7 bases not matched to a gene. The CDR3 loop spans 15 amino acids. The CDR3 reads CASSLARGLMDEQFF. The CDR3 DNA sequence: TGTGCCAGCAGCTTGGCCAGGGGGCTGATGGATGAGCAGTTCTTC.

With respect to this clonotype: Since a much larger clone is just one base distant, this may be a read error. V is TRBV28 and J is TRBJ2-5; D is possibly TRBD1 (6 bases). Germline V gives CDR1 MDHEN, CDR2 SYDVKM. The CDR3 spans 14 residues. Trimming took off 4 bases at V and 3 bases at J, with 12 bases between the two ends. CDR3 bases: TGTGCCAGCAGTTCCGTGACAGGAGAAGAGACCCAGTACTTC. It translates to CASSSVTGEETQYF.